This TCR beta chain was sequenced for a study of neoadjuvant anti-PD-1 for oral cavity cancer. Notes on the study in general: TCR analyses covered only a few patients per response group. After neoadjuvant nivolumab, PBMC T cell clonality was significantly higher in non-responders than responders.

Turning to this clone: Its antigen is unidentified. This sample also contains other DNA sequences that code for the same CDR3.

Sequencing was performed with immunoSEQ multiplex PCR; in TCRdb, only in-frame clones are kept and a portion is missing. The repertoire holds over 11,000 clones, 70% to 80% seen once, with about 2.3% in the top ten. Time point described: after neoadjuvant nivolumab, at surgical resection. These newly diagnosed stage II-IVA oral cavity squamous cell carcinoma patients had no prior systemic or radiation treatment. Patients had HPV-negative, locally advanced oral cavity squamous cell carcinoma. CDR1 is SNHLY, CDR2 FYNNEI, per germline. The CDR3 spans 13 residues. V lost 8 bases, J lost 0 bases, and 8 bases lay in between.

The TCR comes from a person aged 35-79 years with oral cavity squamous cell carcinoma. The chain couples TRBV2 to TRBJ1-3; no firm D call. The input for sequencing was PBMCs, taken after nivolumab (anti-PD-1) treatment. CDR3 in amino acids: CASRGRSGNTIYF. In nucleotides, the CDR3 is TGTGCCAGCCGAGGGCGCTCTGGAAACACCATATATTTT.